This entry lists 15 T cell receptor beta chains sequenced from one sample in a study of molecular identifiers for immune sequencing clone quantification. MiXCR was run by TCRdb on the PCR reads, yielding one entry per CDR3 protein. The repertoire has about half a million distinct CDR3 sequences, about 21% of them found once; the top ten carry about 0.8%. Source material: naive CD8+ T cells from blood, with Jurkat cell RNA spiked in. The subset here: FACS-sorted CD8+CD4-CCR7+CD45RA+ naive T cells. The receptors were gathered from a human donor in good health. Some libraries in this study had Jurkat cell RNA spiked in.

This sequence joins TRBV6-2 or TRBV6-3 and TRBJ2-7; the D is unclear. Trimming took 6 bases from V and 3 from J, leaving 12 bases between them. The CDR3 is 13 amino acids. CDR1 and CDR2 from the germline V gene are MNHEY and SVGEGT. The CDR3 loop is CASSSTVNYEQYF. The DNA of the CDR3 is TGTGCCAGCAGCTCTACAGTAAACTACGAGCAGTACTTC.

This clonotype was seen at least ten times. This rearrangement joins TRBV29-1 to TRBJ2-7, with TRBD1 as a possible D gene (5 bases). The germline gives CDR1 SQVTM, CDR2 ANQGSEA. The CDR3 loop spans 12 amino acids. The germline V and J ends were trimmed by 4 bases and 0 bases, with 7 bases remaining between them. The CDR3: CSVVDNSYEQYF. Written as DNA, the CDR3 is TGCAGCGTTGTGGACAACTCCTACGAGCAGTACTTC.

This clonotype was seen at least ten times. J is TRBJ2-7 and V is TRBV5-1; D ambiguous. CDR1 is SGHRS and CDR2 is YFSETQ in the germline V gene. The CDR3 is made up of 14 amino acids. V was clipped by 0 bases and J by 0 bases, with 7 bases between them. CDR3 sequence: CASSLAFGSYEQYF. CDR3 in DNA: TGCGCCAGCAGCTTGGCCTTCGGCTCCTACGAGCAGTACTTC.

The chain carries TRBV27 and TRBJ1-6, with D maybe TRBD1 (6 bases). V shed 5 bases and J shed 10 bases, with 18 bases lying between them. CDR1 and CDR2 from the germline V gene are MNHEY and SMNVEV (reference sequence). There are 15 residues in the CDR3. The CDR3 bases are TGTGCCAGCAGTCCCCGAGGGGGGCCGATATCACCCCTCCACTTT. Its protein product is CASSPRGGPISPLHF.

Regarding this clonotype: Possible read error: a much larger clone is one base away. The chain is built from TRBV7-9 and TRBJ2-1, with D perhaps matching TRBD2 (6 bases). In germline, CDR1 is SEHNR, CDR2 FQNEAQ (reference sequence). The CDR3 has 14 amino acids. V lost 6 bases to trimming and J lost 9 bases, with 18 bases between them. CDR3: CASRGPTRSSEQFF. CDR3 DNA sequence: TGTGCCAGCAGGGGCCCGACTAGGTCCTCTGAGCAGTTCTTC.

This clonotype was picked up a small number of times. The chain carries TRBV27 and TRBJ2-1, with D possibly being TRBD2 (7 bases). CDR1 and CDR2 from the germline V gene are MNHEY and SMNVEV (reference sequence). The CDR3 extends over 16 amino acids. Trimming pared 5 bases from V and 7 bases from J, leaving 21 bases between. The CDR3 region is CASSPLLEGGQNEQFF. Here the CDR3 DNA reads TGTGCCAGCAGTCCGCTTCTTGAGGGGGGGCAAAATGAGCAGTTCTTC.

Turning to this clonotype: A junction boundary mismatches the germline segment, possibly from a read error. The rearrangement joins TRBV4-1 to TRBJ1-5; 7 bases are a match to TRBD1. Germline values: CDR1 MGHRA, CDR2 YSYEKL. The CDR3 runs 17 residues. For the CDR3, the DNA is TGCGCCAGCAGCTTCCGATCGGGACAGAGAGACAATCAGCGCCAGCATTTT. Protein product: CASSFRSGQRDNQRQHF.

Worth noting for this clonotype: Just one base apart from a much larger clone, this may be a read error. The CDR3 sequence: CATSDLGLRVPQGTDTQYF. CDR3 coding DNA: TGTGCCACCAGTGATTTGGGACTCCGGGTCCCCCAAGGCACAGATACGCAGTATTTT. The chain recombines TRBV24-1 with TRBJ2-3, with TRBD2 as a possible D gene (5 bases). The CDR3 extends over 19 amino acids. Trimming cost V 0 bases and J 1 base, with 19 bases left between them. Germline V lookup: CDR1 KGHDR, CDR2 SFDVKD.

A few counts support this clonotype. The V gene is TRBV7-2, the J gene TRBJ2-5, with TRBD1 matching over 12 bases. The CDR3 extends over 16 amino acids. Per the germline V gene, CDR1 is SGHTA and CDR2 is FQGNSA. Trimming took 5 bases from V and 1 from J; bases not matched to a gene: 5. DNA for the CDR3: TGTGCCAGCAGCGGCTGGGACAGGGGGCTCCAAGAGACCCAGTACTTC. Protein product: CASSGWDRGLQETQYF.

About this clonotype itself: A much larger clone is a single base away; this may be a read error. The rearrangement links TRBV7-6 to TRBJ2-3, with D possibly TRBD1 on 5 matching bases. Germline CDR1 SGHVS, CDR2 FNYEAQ. This CDR3 spans 15 amino acids. Written as DNA, the CDR3 is TGTGCCAGCAGCTTAGAGTGGGGCAACACAGATACGCGGTATTTT. Its translation is CASSLEWGNTDTRYF.

The chain employs TRBV4-2 and TRBJ2-7, with D tentatively TRBD2 (6 bases). The germline gives CDR1 LGHNA, CDR2 YNFKEQ. CDR3 length equals 16 residues. V was trimmed by 2 bases and J by 2 bases, leaving 16 bases between them. The CDR3 region is CASSQFGGDTPYEQYF. Written as DNA, the CDR3 is TGTGCCAGCAGCCAATTCGGGGGAGACACCCCCTACGAGCAGTACTTC.

J is TRBJ2-3 and V is TRBV19, with 10 positions matching TRBD1. The CDR3 is 15 amino acids. The V segment lost 2 bases and the J segment 5 bases; nucleotides outside the gene matches: 4. The germline CDR1 and CDR2 sequences are LNHDA and SQIVND (reference sequence). The CDR3 coding sequence is TGTGCCAGTAGTATATTGGGACAGGGGTTAGATACGCAGTATTTT. Amino acid sequence: CASSILGQGLDTQYF. The complete variable domain, with remaining parts taken from reference TRBV19 and TRBJ2-3, reads DGGITQSPKYLFRKEGQNVTLSCEQNLNHDAMYWYRQDPGQGLRLIYYSQIVNDFQKGDIAEGYSVSREKKESFPLTVTSAQKNPTAFYLCASSILGQGLDTQYFGPGTRLTVL.

The chain uses TRBV5-4 and TRBJ2-2, with D perhaps matching TRBD1 (5 bases). CDR1 is SGHNT, CDR2 YYREEE, per germline (reference sequence). The CDR3 consists of 14 residues. Trimming pared 2 bases from V and 6 bases from J, leaving 11 bases between. The CDR3 sequence: CASSFRQYPGELFF. DNA of the CDR3: TGTGCCAGCAGCTTTCGACAGTATCCCGGGGAGCTGTTTTTT.

This clonotype was picked up many times. The chain recombines TRBV29-1 with TRBJ2-2; D is unresolved. Between the trimmed V and J ends, which lost 5 bases and 4 bases, there was a span of 14 bases. This CDR3 is 14 amino acids long. Germline assignment: CDR1 SQVTM and CDR2 ANQGSEA. CDR3: CSVSSREITGELFF. CDR3 sequence (DNA): TGCAGCGTTAGTTCCAGAGAGATCACCGGGGAGCTGTTTTTT.

Points on this clonotype: A much larger clone sits a single nucleotide away, making a read error possible. The chain links TRBV7-9 to TRBJ2-7; D is uncertain. This CDR3 region has 15 residues. Germline loops: CDR1 SEHNR, CDR2 FQNEAQ (reference sequence). CDR3 DNA sequence: TGTGCCGGCAGCCCAGAGGACGCCGCCGGACGCGAGCAGTACTTC. This translates into CAGSPEDAAGREQYF. The full variable domain, its missing parts supplied by reference TRBV7-9 and TRBJ2-7, is DTGVSQNPRHKITKRGQNVTFRCDPISEHNRLYWYRQTLGQGPEFLTYFQNEAQLEKSRLLSDRFSAERPKGSFSTLEIQRTEQGDSAMYLCAGSPEDAAGREQYFGPGTRLTVT.